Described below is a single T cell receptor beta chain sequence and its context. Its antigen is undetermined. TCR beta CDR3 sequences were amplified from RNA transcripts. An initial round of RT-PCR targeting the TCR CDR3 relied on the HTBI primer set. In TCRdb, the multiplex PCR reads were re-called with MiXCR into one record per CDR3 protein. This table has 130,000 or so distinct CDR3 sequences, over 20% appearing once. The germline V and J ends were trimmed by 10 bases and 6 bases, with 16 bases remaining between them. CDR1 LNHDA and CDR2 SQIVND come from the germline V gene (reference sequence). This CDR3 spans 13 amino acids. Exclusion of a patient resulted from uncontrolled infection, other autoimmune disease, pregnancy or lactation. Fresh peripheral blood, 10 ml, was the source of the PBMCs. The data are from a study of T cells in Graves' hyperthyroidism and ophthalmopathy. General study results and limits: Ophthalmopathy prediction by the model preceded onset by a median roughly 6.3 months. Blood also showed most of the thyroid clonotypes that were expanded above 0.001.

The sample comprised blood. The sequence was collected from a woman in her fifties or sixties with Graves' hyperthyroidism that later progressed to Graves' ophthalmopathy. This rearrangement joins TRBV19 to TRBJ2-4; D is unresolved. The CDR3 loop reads CATQASVGNIQYF. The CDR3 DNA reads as TGTGCCACACAAGCGTCCGTGGGAAACATTCAGTACTTC.